This T cell receptor beta chain was retrieved from a study of OX40 agonist ivuxolimab in advanced cancers. The data were produced by immunoSEQ multiplex PCR, yet TCRdb's version contains in-frame clones alone and is incomplete. This repertoire shows 45,000 or so clones, around 83% found once; its top ten account for 2.6%. CDR1 is SGHTA and CDR2 is FQGTGA in the germline V gene. This CDR3 comprises 15 residues. V lost 9 bases and J lost 4, with 16 bases in between. The study sampled blood at baseline, cycle 4 day 1, and cycle 7 day 1. The receptor was isolated from an adult with an advanced solid tumor such as melanoma, head and neck, liver or kidney cancer. The specimen comprised CD4+ or CD8+ T cells sorted from blood, sampled in a trial of the OX40 agonist ivuxolimab. The chain recombines TRBV7-3 with TRBJ2-6; D remains ambiguous. The CDR3, as DNA: TGTGCCAGTCTTCCTAGAGGATCCGGGGCCAACGTCCTGACTTTC. Amino acids: CASLPRGSGANVLTF.